The rows below give T cell receptor beta chains drawn from one sample of a study of T-cell memory formation after mild COVID-19. TCRdb reanalysed the 5' RACE reads using MiXCR and keeps one entry per CDR3 protein. The table records roughly 180,000 distinct CDR3 sequences, approximately 18% of them present only once. The source material was PBMCs or a T cell subset sorted from them (not recorded which). These receptors came from a man aged 18 to 30 who had mild COVID-19 (a few samples of this study predate the infection). Cell type and time point are not known. The CDR3 runs from the conserved cysteine through the conserved F or W. The order of the fields is V gene, D gene, J gene, clone size, CDR3 DNA, CDR3 protein. The D gene is left open where the match is weak. A clone size is listed for some rows: how often the clone was seen (once, few, many), or a class if it is expanded.

v_gene: TRBV7-9; d_gene: NA; j_gene: TRBJ1-1; abundance: NA; CDR3nt: TGTGCCAGCAGCCGACAGAACACTGAAGCTTTCTTT; CDR3aa: CASSRQNTEAFF
v_gene: TRBV7-2; d_gene: NA; j_gene: TRBJ2-5; abundance: few; CDR3nt: TGTGCCAGCAGCAACAGACTAGAGACCCAGTACTTC; CDR3aa: CASSNRLETQYF
v_gene: TRBV7-2; d_gene: NA; j_gene: TRBJ2-1; abundance: few; CDR3nt: TGTGCCAGCAGCCTCCAGACAGGGAGGAGTGATGAGCAGTTCTTC; CDR3aa: CASSLQTGRSDEQFF
v_gene: TRBV27; d_gene: NA; j_gene: TRBJ1-5; abundance: NA; CDR3nt: TGTGCCAGCAGTTTGGGGGGTTGGGATCAGCCCCAGCATTTT; CDR3aa: CASSLGGWDQPQHF
v_gene: TRBV12-3/TRBV12-4; d_gene: NA; j_gene: TRBJ2-2; abundance: NA; CDR3nt: TGTGCCAGCAGTCGGACAGCCCACGCGAACACCGGGGAGCTGTTTTTT; CDR3aa: CASSRTAHANTGELFF
v_gene: TRBV2; d_gene: TRBD1; j_gene: TRBJ2-1; abundance: NA; CDR3nt: TGTGCCAGCGGGGGACAGTACAATGAGCAGTTCTTC; CDR3aa: CASGGQYNEQFF
v_gene: TRBV7-2; d_gene: NA; j_gene: TRBJ2-1; abundance: NA; CDR3nt: TGTGCCAGCAGCTTAGCGCAGATTTTGGCAGCGTACAATGAGCAGTTCTTC; CDR3aa: CASSLAQILAAYNEQFF
v_gene: TRBV25-1; d_gene: NA; j_gene: TRBJ1-1; abundance: many; CDR3nt: TGTGCCAGCAGTCCTCGGACTGGGAACACTGAAGCTTTCTTT; CDR3aa: CASSPRTGNTEAFF
v_gene: TRBV29-1; d_gene: NA; j_gene: TRBJ2-3; abundance: NA; CDR3nt: TGCAGCGTTCAACCCGGGGGCACAGATACGCAGTATTTT; CDR3aa: CSVQPGGTDTQYF
v_gene: TRBV20-1; d_gene: NA; j_gene: TRBJ2-1; abundance: NA; CDR3nt: TGCAGTGCTCACCCTTGGGGACTGCTCAATGAGCAGTTCTTC; CDR3aa: CSAHPWGLLNEQFF
v_gene: TRBV7-9; d_gene: NA; j_gene: TRBJ2-1; abundance: NA; CDR3nt: TGTGCCAGCATTCGAAGTGGCGGAAACAATGAGCAGTTCTTC; CDR3aa: CASIRSGGNNEQFF
v_gene: TRBV7-2; d_gene: NA; j_gene: TRBJ2-1; abundance: NA; CDR3nt: TGTGCCAGCAGCTTAGGGTTCTATGAGCAGTTCTTC; CDR3aa: CASSLGFYEQFF
v_gene: TRBV20-1; d_gene: NA; j_gene: TRBJ2-3; abundance: few; CDR3nt: TGCAGTGCTAGAGGCCTTGGACTCCCGATAGATACGCAGTATTTT; CDR3aa: CSARGLGLPIDTQYF
v_gene: TRBV5-1; d_gene: NA; j_gene: TRBJ1-1; abundance: NA; CDR3nt: TGCGCCAGCAGCCTCCAGATGAACACTGAAGCTTTCTTT; CDR3aa: CASSLQMNTEAFF
v_gene: TRBV28; d_gene: NA; j_gene: TRBJ2-4; abundance: few; CDR3nt: TGTGCCAGCAGTTTGTGGTCGGTCCAGCGGATTATAAACATTCAGTACTTC; CDR3aa: CASSLWSVQRIINIQYF
v_gene: TRBV5-1; d_gene: NA; j_gene: TRBJ1-3; abundance: few; CDR3nt: TGCGCCAGCAGCTTGGAGGTGGGAAACACCATATATTTT; CDR3aa: CASSLEVGNTIYF
v_gene: TRBV5-1; d_gene: NA; j_gene: TRBJ2-3; abundance: few; CDR3nt: TGCGCCAGCAGCTTGGGGCAGCTAGGACGCGTGGGAGATACGCAGTATTTT; CDR3aa: CASSLGQLGRVGDTQYF
v_gene: TRBV6-6; d_gene: NA; j_gene: TRBJ1-6; abundance: few; CDR3nt: TGTGCCAGCAGTTACGCGAACCCAGGTTACTCTTATAATTCACCCCTCCACTTT; CDR3aa: CASSYANPGYSYNSPLHF
v_gene: TRBV4-3; d_gene: NA; j_gene: TRBJ2-5; abundance: few; CDR3nt: TGCGCCAGCAGCCTACTCGGGAACAGGGAAGAGACCCAGTACTTC; CDR3aa: CASSLLGNREETQYF
v_gene: TRBV12-3/TRBV12-4; d_gene: NA; j_gene: TRBJ2-7; abundance: NA; CDR3nt: TGTGCCAGCAGTTTGGCGGAGCCCTACGAGCAGTACTTC; CDR3aa: CASSLAEPYEQYF
v_gene: TRBV7-2; d_gene: TRBD1; j_gene: TRBJ2-2; abundance: NA; CDR3nt: TGTGCCAGCAGGACAGGGCCGGAGTCCGGGGAGCTGTTTTTT; CDR3aa: CASRTGPESGELFF
v_gene: TRBV2; d_gene: NA; j_gene: TRBJ1-2; abundance: NA; CDR3nt: TGTGCCAGCAGTGACTCGAGAACGGGCTATGGCTACACCTTC; CDR3aa: CASSDSRTGYGYTF
v_gene: TRBV5-1; d_gene: NA; j_gene: TRBJ1-2; abundance: NA; CDR3nt: TGCGCCAGCAGCTTCGGGCAGGGGACTTTAGGCTACACCTTC; CDR3aa: CASSFGQGTLGYTF
v_gene: TRBV18; d_gene: NA; j_gene: TRBJ1-2; abundance: NA; CDR3nt: TGTGCCAGCTCACCACCTACTCCACAAGCTAACTATGGCTACACCTTC; CDR3aa: CASSPPTPQANYGYTF
v_gene: TRBV7-8; d_gene: NA; j_gene: TRBJ1-6; abundance: many; CDR3nt: TGTGCCAGCAGCTTAGGGGCTTTGAGCTCCTATAATTCACCCCTCCACTTT; CDR3aa: CASSLGALSSYNSPLHF
v_gene: TRBV5-1; d_gene: NA; j_gene: TRBJ2-5; abundance: many; CDR3nt: TGCGCCAGCAGCTTCGGTATTGGCTCAAGGGAGACCCAGTACTTC; CDR3aa: CASSFGIGSRETQYF
v_gene: TRBV12-3/TRBV12-4; d_gene: TRBD1; j_gene: TRBJ1-2; abundance: NA; CDR3nt: TGTGCCAGCAGTTTCACAGGGGAAGCTGGCTACACCTTC; CDR3aa: CASSFTGEAGYTF
v_gene: TRBV2; d_gene: NA; j_gene: TRBJ2-2; abundance: NA; CDR3nt: TGTGCCAGCAGTGTGAGACAAACCGGGGAGCTGTTTTTT; CDR3aa: CASSVRQTGELFF
v_gene: TRBV7-3; d_gene: NA; j_gene: TRBJ1-6; abundance: NA; CDR3nt: TGTGCCAGCAGCTTAGAACAGGATTCACCCCTCCACTTT; CDR3aa: CASSLEQDSPLHF
v_gene: TRBV7-2; d_gene: NA; j_gene: TRBJ1-1; abundance: NA; CDR3nt: TGTGCCAGCAGCCCCAAGCGTCCTTTGAACACTGAAGCTTTCTTT; CDR3aa: CASSPKRPLNTEAFF
v_gene: TRBV19; d_gene: TRBD1; j_gene: TRBJ2-1; abundance: NA; CDR3nt: TGTGCCAGTAGTAACCGGGACAGGGGGTTCTACAATGAGCAGTTCTTC; CDR3aa: CASSNRDRGFYNEQFF
v_gene: TRBV5-1; d_gene: NA; j_gene: TRBJ1-4; abundance: NA; CDR3nt: TGCGCCAGCAGCCCGGAGGAACACGGTAATGAAAAACTGTTTTTT; CDR3aa: CASSPEEHGNEKLFF
v_gene: TRBV7-9; d_gene: NA; j_gene: TRBJ2-3; abundance: NA; CDR3nt: TGTGCCAGCAGCTTAACGCGGCGGCAGAGCACAGATACGCAGTATTTT; CDR3aa: CASSLTRRQSTDTQYF
v_gene: TRBV4-2; d_gene: NA; j_gene: TRBJ2-3; abundance: few; CDR3nt: TGTGCCAGCAGCAAAGAGGGAAGTAGCACAGATACGCAGTATTTT; CDR3aa: CASSKEGSSTDTQYF
v_gene: TRBV25-1; d_gene: NA; j_gene: TRBJ2-1; abundance: NA; CDR3nt: TGTGCCAGCAGTGTTGGGATCGGGCAGTTCTTC; CDR3aa: CASSVGIGQFF
v_gene: TRBV11-2; d_gene: NA; j_gene: TRBJ1-1; abundance: NA; CDR3nt: TGTGCCAGCGTCAGGGGCCTCGGGACTGAAGCTTTCTTT; CDR3aa: CASVRGLGTEAFF
v_gene: TRBV5-5; d_gene: NA; j_gene: TRBJ2-3; abundance: few; CDR3nt: TGTGCCAGCAGCTTGGCATTAGATACGCAGTATTTT; CDR3aa: CASSLALDTQYF
v_gene: TRBV7-2; d_gene: NA; j_gene: TRBJ1-2; abundance: few; CDR3nt: TGTGCCAGCAGCCGCCTGGGACGCACTGGCTACACCTTC; CDR3aa: CASSRLGRTGYTF
v_gene: TRBV4-2; d_gene: NA; j_gene: TRBJ1-2; abundance: many; CDR3nt: TGTGCCAGCAGCCAAGATCGGGGGACCTATGGCTACACCTTC; CDR3aa: CASSQDRGTYGYTF
v_gene: TRBV29-1; d_gene: TRBD1; j_gene: TRBJ1-5; abundance: NA; CDR3nt: TGCAGCGTCCGACAGGGGGATCAGCCCCAGCATTTT; CDR3aa: CSVRQGDQPQHF
v_gene: TRBV24-1; d_gene: TRBD2; j_gene: TRBJ2-1; abundance: NA; CDR3nt: TGTGCCACCGGACGGGGGGGCCGTAATGAGCAGTTCTTC; CDR3aa: CATGRGGRNEQFF
v_gene: TRBV7-3; d_gene: NA; j_gene: TRBJ2-2; abundance: NA; CDR3nt: TGTGCCAGCAGCTTCCAACGGGGGAACACCGGGGAGCTGTTTTTT; CDR3aa: CASSFQRGNTGELFF
v_gene: TRBV5-5; d_gene: NA; j_gene: TRBJ2-1; abundance: few; CDR3nt: TGTGCCACCGTAAAGCGGGTTCGCGGGTACAATGAGCAGTTCTTC; CDR3aa: CATVKRVRGYNEQFF
v_gene: TRBV28; d_gene: NA; j_gene: TRBJ2-1; abundance: once; CDR3nt: TGTGCCAGCACCCCTCGCGGGGTGTATGAGCAGTTCTTC; CDR3aa: CASTPRGVYEQFF
v_gene: TRBV15; d_gene: NA; j_gene: TRBJ2-2; abundance: many; CDR3nt: TGTGCCACCAGCAGAGGGGTAACCGGGGAGCTGTTTTTT; CDR3aa: CATSRGVTGELFF
v_gene: TRBV7-7; d_gene: TRBD1; j_gene: TRBJ2-1; abundance: NA; CDR3nt: TGTGCTAGCAGCCCTAAGATGGACAGGGGGGGCGATGAGCAGTTCTTC; CDR3aa: CASSPKMDRGGDEQFF
v_gene: TRBV20-1; d_gene: TRBD1; j_gene: TRBJ2-2; abundance: few; CDR3nt: TGCAGTGCTAGAGCCCGACAGGGGTGGACCGGGGAGCTGTTTTTT; CDR3aa: CSARARQGWTGELFF
v_gene: TRBV6-6; d_gene: NA; j_gene: TRBJ2-2; abundance: few; CDR3nt: TGTGCCAGCAGTTATCCCAACACCGGGGAGCTGTTTTTT; CDR3aa: CASSYPNTGELFF
v_gene: TRBV7-3; d_gene: NA; j_gene: TRBJ2-1; abundance: few; CDR3nt: TGTGCCAGCAGCTTAAGACGGACCTCCTACAATGAGCAGTTCTTC; CDR3aa: CASSLRRTSYNEQFF
v_gene: TRBV18; d_gene: NA; j_gene: TRBJ1-6; abundance: NA; CDR3nt: TGTGCCAGCTCAACAAGGGGGAAGAGAAGCTCCTATAATTCACCCCTCCACTTT; CDR3aa: CASSTRGKRSSYNSPLHF
v_gene: TRBV6-5; d_gene: NA; j_gene: TRBJ1-2; abundance: NA; CDR3nt: TGTGCCAGCAGTTACTCGAGGGGGGCAGCATATGGCTACACCTTC; CDR3aa: CASSYSRGAAYGYTF
v_gene: TRBV4-3; d_gene: NA; j_gene: TRBJ2-2; abundance: few; CDR3nt: TGCGCCAGCAGCCAAGGTTGGGCTGGGGAACAGGAGCTGTTTTTT; CDR3aa: CASSQGWAGEQELFF
v_gene: TRBV20-1; d_gene: TRBD2; j_gene: TRBJ2-3; abundance: NA; CDR3nt: TGCAGTGCTAGCTCTTCGGCGGGGGACACAGATACGCAGTATTTT; CDR3aa: CSASSSAGDTDTQYF
v_gene: TRBV7-2; d_gene: NA; j_gene: TRBJ1-4; abundance: many; CDR3nt: TGTGCCAGCAGCATCACAGGTCTTAATGAAAAACTGTTTTTT; CDR3aa: CASSITGLNEKLFF